This entry lists 5 T cell receptor beta chains sequenced from one sample in a study of blood T cell repertoires in COVID-19. Data came from immunoSEQ multiplex PCR; TCRdb stores just in-frame clones and leaves some out. The data contain under 250,000 clones, roughly 86% of them seen just once; the ten biggest clones take up roughly 6.2%. Sequences were obtained from peripheral blood. These TCRs come from a woman aged 80 or over with COVID-19, enrolled during active disease.

The chain employs TRBV7-2 and TRBJ2-5, with 9 bases that match TRBD2. The length of the CDR3 is 15 residues. Germline CDR1 is SGHTA and CDR2 is FQGNSA. The J segment lost 4 bases and the V segment lost 5 bases, leaving 8 bases of the junction unmatched. Here the CDR3 DNA reads TGTGCCAGCAGCCCGCATAGCGGGGGTGTAGAGACCCAGTACTTC. Translating gives CASSPHSGGVETQYF.

The CDR3 DNA reads as TGTGCCAGCAGCCCCCGCGGGACTCTTGAGACCCAGTACTTC. It is translated as CASSPRGTLETQYF. This sequence joins TRBV9 and TRBJ2-5, with D perhaps TRBD2 (6 bases). This CDR3 is 14 amino acids long. V lost 4 bases, J lost 5 bases, and 15 bases lay in between. Germline CDR1 is SGDLS and CDR2 is YYNGEE.

The chain uses TRBV2 and TRBJ2-7; TRBD1 aligns across 7 bases. The CDR3 is made up of 13 amino acids. V was clipped by 7 bases and J by 7 bases; unmatched bases: 10. Germline CDR1 and CDR2: SNHLY and FYNNEI. CDR3 amino acids: CASTETGMGEQYF. CDR3 DNA sequence: TGTGCCAGCACTGAGACAGGGATGGGAGAGCAGTACTTC.

This chain connects TRBV19 to TRBJ1-1; 9 bases are a match to TRBD1. Losses at the gene ends were 11 bases for V and 5 bases for J; bases not matched to a gene: 9. The CDR3 has 13 amino acids. Germline V gives CDR1 LNHDA, CDR2 SQIVND (reference sequence). In nucleotides, the CDR3 is TGTGCCTCGGCGGGGACAGGGTCAACTGAAGCTTTCTTT. Translating it yields CASAGTGSTEAFF.

This clone was detected once. The J gene is TRBJ1-3, the V gene TRBV3-1 (or the pseudogene TRBV3-2); TRBD1 aligns across 9 bases. The CDR3 extends over 16 amino acids. Germline assignment: CDR1 LGHDT and CDR2 YNNKEL (reference sequence). V shed 2 bases, J shed 4 bases, and the junction held 6 bases outside the gene matches. CDR3 bases: TGTGCCAGCAGCCAACCAACAGGGGGCACAGGAAACACCATATATTTT. Amino acid sequence: CASSQPTGGTGNTIYF.